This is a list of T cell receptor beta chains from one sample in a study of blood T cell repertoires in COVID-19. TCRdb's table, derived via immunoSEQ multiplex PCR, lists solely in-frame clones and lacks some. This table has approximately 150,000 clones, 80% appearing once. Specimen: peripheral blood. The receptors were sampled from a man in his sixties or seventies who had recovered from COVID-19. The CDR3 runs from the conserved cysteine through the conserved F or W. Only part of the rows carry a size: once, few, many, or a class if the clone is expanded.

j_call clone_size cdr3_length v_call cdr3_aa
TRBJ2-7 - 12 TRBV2 CASSDPAYEQYF
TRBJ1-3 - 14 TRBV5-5 CASGTTGAGNTIYF
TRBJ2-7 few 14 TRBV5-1 CASSPSPGGVEQYF
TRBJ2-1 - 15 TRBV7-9 CASSPRTGVRNEQFF
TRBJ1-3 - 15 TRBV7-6 CASSSFDRGGNTIYF
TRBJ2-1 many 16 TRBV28 CASKPRASGPYNEQFF
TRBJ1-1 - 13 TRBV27 CASSFAGSTEAFF
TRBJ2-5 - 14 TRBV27 CASSPDRDQETQYF
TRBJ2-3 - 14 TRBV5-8 CASSQRTSTDTQYF
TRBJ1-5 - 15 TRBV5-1 CASSLEPGPNQPQHF
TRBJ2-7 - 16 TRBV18 CASSPPSSSYSYEQYF
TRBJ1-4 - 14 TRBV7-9 CASSSLGTVEKLFF
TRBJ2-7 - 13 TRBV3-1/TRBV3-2 CASSQGLLSEQYF
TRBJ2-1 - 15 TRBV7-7 CASSSGTASYNEQFF
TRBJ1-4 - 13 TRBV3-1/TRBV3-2 CASSQDGGEKLFF
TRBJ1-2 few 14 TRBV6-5 CASKQDRGVYGYTF
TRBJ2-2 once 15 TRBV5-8 CASSLADRDAGELFF
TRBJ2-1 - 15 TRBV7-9 CASSWLAGPYNEQFF
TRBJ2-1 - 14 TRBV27 CASSFAGDYNEQFF
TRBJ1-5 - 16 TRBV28 CASSLFGRAVNQPQHF
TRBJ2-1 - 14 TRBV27 CASSWESLVNEQFF
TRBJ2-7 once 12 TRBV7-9 CASSDRAYEQYF
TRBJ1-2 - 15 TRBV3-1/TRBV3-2 CASSQGPAGLRGYTF
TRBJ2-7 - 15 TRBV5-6 CASSLRDYPTYEQYF
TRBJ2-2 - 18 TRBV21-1 CASSKEFTETQNTGELFF
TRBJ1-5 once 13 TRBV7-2 CASSFDQGQPQHF
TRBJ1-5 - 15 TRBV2 CASSVLGQGNQPQHF
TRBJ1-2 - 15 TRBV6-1 CASSEDGVANYGYTF
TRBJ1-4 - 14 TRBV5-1 CASSLEGMREKLFF
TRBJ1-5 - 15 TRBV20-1 CSASLSPRGGQPQHF
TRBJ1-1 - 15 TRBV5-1 CASSLAGQGASEAFF
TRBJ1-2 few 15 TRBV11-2 CASSSSLTGWNGYTF
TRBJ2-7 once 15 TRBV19 CASSPRGTFGDEQYF
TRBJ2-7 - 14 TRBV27 CASSFSIGGYEQYF
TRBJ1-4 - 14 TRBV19 CASSPTATNEKLFF